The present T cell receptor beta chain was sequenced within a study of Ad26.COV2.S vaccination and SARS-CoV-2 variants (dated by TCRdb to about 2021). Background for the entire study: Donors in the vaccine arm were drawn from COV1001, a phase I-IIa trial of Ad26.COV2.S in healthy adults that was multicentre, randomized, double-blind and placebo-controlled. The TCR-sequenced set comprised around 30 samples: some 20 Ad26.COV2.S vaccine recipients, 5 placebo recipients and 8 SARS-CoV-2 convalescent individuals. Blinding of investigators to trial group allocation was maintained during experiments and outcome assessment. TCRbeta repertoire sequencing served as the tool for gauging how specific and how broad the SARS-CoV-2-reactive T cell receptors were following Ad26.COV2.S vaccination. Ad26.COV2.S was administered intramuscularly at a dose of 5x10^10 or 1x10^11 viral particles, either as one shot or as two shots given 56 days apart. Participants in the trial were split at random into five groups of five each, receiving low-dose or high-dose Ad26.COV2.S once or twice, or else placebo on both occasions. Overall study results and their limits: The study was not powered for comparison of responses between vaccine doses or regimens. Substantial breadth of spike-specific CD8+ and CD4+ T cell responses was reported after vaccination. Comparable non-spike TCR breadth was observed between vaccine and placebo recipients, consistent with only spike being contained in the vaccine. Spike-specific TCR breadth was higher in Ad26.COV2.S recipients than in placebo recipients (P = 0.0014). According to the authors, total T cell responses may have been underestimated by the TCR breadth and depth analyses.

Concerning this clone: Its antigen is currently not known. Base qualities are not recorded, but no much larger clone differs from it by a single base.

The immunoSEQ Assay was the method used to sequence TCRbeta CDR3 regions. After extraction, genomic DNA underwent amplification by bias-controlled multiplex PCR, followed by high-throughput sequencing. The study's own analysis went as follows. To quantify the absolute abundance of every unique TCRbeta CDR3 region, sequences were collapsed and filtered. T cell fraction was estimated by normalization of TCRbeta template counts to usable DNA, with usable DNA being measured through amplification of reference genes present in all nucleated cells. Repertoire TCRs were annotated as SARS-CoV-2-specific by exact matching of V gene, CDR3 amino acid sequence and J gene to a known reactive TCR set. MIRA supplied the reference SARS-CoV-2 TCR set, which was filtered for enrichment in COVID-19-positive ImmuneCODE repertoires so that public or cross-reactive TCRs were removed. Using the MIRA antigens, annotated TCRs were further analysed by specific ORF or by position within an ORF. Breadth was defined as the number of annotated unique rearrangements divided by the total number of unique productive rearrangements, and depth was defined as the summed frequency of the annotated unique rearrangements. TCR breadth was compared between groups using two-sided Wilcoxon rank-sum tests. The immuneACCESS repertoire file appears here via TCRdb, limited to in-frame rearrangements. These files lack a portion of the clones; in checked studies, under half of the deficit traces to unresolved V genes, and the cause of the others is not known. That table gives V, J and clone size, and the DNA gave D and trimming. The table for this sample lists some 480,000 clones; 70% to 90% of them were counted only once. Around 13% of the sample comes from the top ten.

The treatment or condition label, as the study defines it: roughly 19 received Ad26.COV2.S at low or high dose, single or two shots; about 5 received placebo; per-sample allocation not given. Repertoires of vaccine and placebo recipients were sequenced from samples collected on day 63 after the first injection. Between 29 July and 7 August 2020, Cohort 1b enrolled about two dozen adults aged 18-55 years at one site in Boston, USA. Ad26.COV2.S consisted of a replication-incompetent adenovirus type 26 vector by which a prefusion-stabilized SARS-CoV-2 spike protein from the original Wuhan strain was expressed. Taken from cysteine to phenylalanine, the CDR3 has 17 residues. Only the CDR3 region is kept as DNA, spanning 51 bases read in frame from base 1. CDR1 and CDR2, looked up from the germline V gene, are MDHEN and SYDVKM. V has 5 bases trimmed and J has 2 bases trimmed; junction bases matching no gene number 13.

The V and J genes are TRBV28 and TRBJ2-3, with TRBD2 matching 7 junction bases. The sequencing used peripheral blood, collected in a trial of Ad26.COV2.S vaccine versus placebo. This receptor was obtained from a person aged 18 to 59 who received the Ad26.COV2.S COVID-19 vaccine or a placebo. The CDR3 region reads CASSPTPGTIYTDTQYF. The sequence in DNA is TGTGCCAGCAGTCCCACTCCCGGGACTATATACACAGATACGCAGTATTTT.